A single sample gave rise to the 12 T cell receptor beta chains below, sequenced in a study of OX40 agonist ivuxolimab in advanced cancers. The method behind the library was the immunoSEQ multiplex PCR assay. The table comes from immuneACCESS by way of TCRdb, which keeps in-frame sequences with V and J called. Part of the clones is missing from these tables; in studies checked, under half for an unresolved V gene and the rest for unknown reasons. Here the sample has over 45,000 clones; 70% to 90% occur a single time. Under 3.5% of the sample is in the top ten clones. The starting material was CD4+ or CD8+ T cells sorted from blood, obtained in a trial of the OX40 agonist ivuxolimab. The receptors come from an adult with an advanced solid tumor such as melanoma, head and neck, liver or kidney cancer.

This rearrangement joins TRBV11-3 to TRBJ2-1, with 11 bases that match TRBD2. Germline V gene data show CDR1 as SGHNT and CDR2 as YENEEA. CDR3 length: 15 residues. The V and J ends lost 5 bases and 10 bases, in that order; junction bases with no gene match: 10. The CDR3 sequence: CASSPGLAVLREQFF. The CDR3 DNA reads TGTGCCAGCAGCCCGGGACTAGCGGTTCTTCGGGAGCAGTTCTTC.

The V and J genes are TRBV5-4 and TRBJ2-3; TRBD1 agrees at 7 bases. J was trimmed by 2 bases and V by 7 bases; bases with no gene match: 7. Germline CDR1 SGHNT, CDR2 YYREEE (reference sequence). The CDR3 has 14 amino acids. DNA of the CDR3: TGTGCCAGCGTCCAACAGGGGATCACAGATACGCAGTATTTT. Protein sequence: CASVQQGITDTQYF.

Regarding this clone: This same CDR3 is encoded by further DNA sequences in the sample. The chain uses TRBV18 and TRBJ2-3, with no clear D. V shed 0 bases and J shed 3 bases, with 1 base lying between them. Germline V gene sequence: CDR1 KGHSH, CDR2 LQKENI. CDR3 length equals 12 residues. CDR3 in DNA: TGTGCCAGCTCACCACCAACAGATACGCAGTATTTT. Translating gives CASSPPTDTQYF. Filled out from reference TRBV18 and TRBJ2-3, the complete variable domain reads NAGVMQNPRHLVRRRGQEARLRCSPMKGHSHVYWYRQLPEEGLKFMVYLQKENIIDESGMPKERFSAEFPKEGPSILRIQQVVRGDSAAYFCASSPPTDTQYFGPGTRLTVL.

V and J are TRBV9 and TRBJ1-3; D call uncertain. V lost 0 bases and J lost 4, with 8 bases in between. The germline gives CDR1 SGDLS, CDR2 YYNGEE. The CDR3 spans 14 residues. DNA for the CDR3: TGTGCCAGCAGCGTAGGGAGTCTCGGAAACACCATATATTTT. Its translation is CASSVGSLGNTIYF.

The J gene is TRBJ1-1, the V gene TRBV9; TRBD1 is a possible D gene (5 bases). Trimming stripped 3 bases from V and 0 bases from J, with 12 bases between. This CDR3 is 15 amino acids long. Germline CDR1 SGDLS, CDR2 YYNGEE. The CDR3 loop is CASSAGGQLNTEAFF. The CDR3 coding sequence is TGTGCCAGCAGCGCGGGGGGTCAACTGAACACTGAAGCTTTCTTT.

The chain carries TRBV5-1 and TRBJ1-1, with D perhaps TRBD1 (5 bases). Germline values: CDR1 SGHRS, CDR2 YFSETQ. V was clipped by 0 bases and J by 0 bases, with 12 bases between them. This CDR3 spans 16 amino acids. Here the CDR3 DNA reads TGCGCCAGCAGCTTGGAATCAGGGCCGATGAACACTGAAGCTTTCTTT. This gives the protein CASSLESGPMNTEAFF.

This CDR3 reads CASSQVREAYEQYF. DNA for the CDR3: TGTGCCAGCAGCCAAGTGAGGGAGGCCTACGAGCAGTACTTC. The rearrangement uses TRBV4-2 and TRBJ2-7; possibly TRBD2 for D (6 bases). V gave up 1 base and J gave up 2 bases, with 9 bases separating them. The CDR3 loop spans 14 amino acids. CDR1 is LGHNA, CDR2 YNFKEQ, per germline.

The chain links TRBV10-3 to TRBJ2-7; no firm D call. Germline-derived CDR1 and CDR2 are ENHRY and SYGVKD. The V end lost 3 bases, the J end lost 4 bases, and 7 bases lay between the germline ends. The CDR3 is 12 amino acids. The CDR3 region is CAISDLEYEQYF. The CDR3 nucleotides read TGTGCCATCAGTGACCTAGAATACGAGCAGTACTTC.

The J gene is TRBJ1-1, the V gene TRBV29-1; 8 bases align to TRBD1. The CDR3 has 13 amino acids. V dropped 3 bases and J dropped 5; count of bases not matched to a gene: 5. Germline CDR1 SQVTM, CDR2 ANQGSEA. The CDR3 bases are TGCAGCGTTGATGACAGGGGTGAGACTGAAGCTTTCTTT. Translation: CSVDDRGETEAFF.

With regard to this clone: The DNA is omitted, as the CDR3 cannot be located on it reliably, and the CDR3 follows TCRdb's listing. The chain has TRBV12-2 and TRBJ2-5; TRBD2, the table's D call, lacks a check against the DNA. TRBV12-2 represents a pseudogene. The CDR3 is 18 residues long, counting both termini. The CDR3 loop is CASRSILETQYFGETQYF.

This clone is labeled as medium-sized (0.01 to 0.1%). The V gene is TRBV1, the J gene TRBJ1-6; the D call in the table, TRBD1, was not verified against the DNA. TRBV1 is an annotated pseudogene. This CDR3 is built from 16 residues. CDR3 residues: CTSSRPPTGGNSPLHF. CDR3 nucleotide sequence: TGCACCAGCAGCCGCCCCCCGACAGGGGGAAATTCACCCCTCCACTTT.

The rearrangement uses TRBV5-4 and TRBJ1-1; a possible D gene is TRBD1 (6 bases). Trimming took 5 bases from V and 1 from J, leaving 18 bases between them. Germline loops: CDR1 SGHNT, CDR2 YYREEE (reference sequence). The CDR3 is 16 amino acids. This CDR3 is CASRPAGDLRNTEAFF. DNA of the CDR3: TGTGCCAGCAGGCCTGCAGGGGATCTTAGGAACACTGAAGCTTTCTTT.